The 21 T cell receptor beta chains listed next were all sequenced from one sample in a study of regulatory T cells in long-lasting Graves disease. Time point described: newly diagnosed GD, antithyroid drugs for less than 3 months. Scientists built the TCR library using RNA that was extracted from PBMCs. Sequencing libraries for TCR beta were prepared with iRepertoire HTBI primers and Arm-PCR of CDR3 regions. TCRdb used MiXCR to reprocess the multiplex PCR reads, holding one entry per CDR3 protein. This table holds roughly 420,000 distinct CDR3 sequences, roughly 17% found once. These data also formed part of another study, on T cells in Graves' hyperthyroidism and ophthalmopathy.

The sequenced sample was peripheral blood mononuclear cells (PBMCs), obtained at new diagnosis, from a patient treated with antithyroid drugs. These receptors were collected from a woman aged 25 to 39 with Graves disease.

This clonotype has ten or more counts. The rearrangement uses TRBV6-2 or TRBV6-3 and TRBJ2-1; 10 bases line up with TRBD2. Trimming at V came to 2 bases and at J to 1 base, leaving 14 bases not matched to a gene. Germline CDR1 reads MNHEY; CDR2 reads SVGEGT. This CDR3 spans 20 amino acids. The CDR3 reads CASSYALAGVFLVSYNEQFF. The DNA for the CDR3 is TGTGCCAGCAGTTACGCCCTAGCGGGAGTGTTTCTTGTTTCCTACAATGAGCAGTTCTTC.

This clonotype has ten or more counts. The rearrangement joins TRBV15 to TRBJ2-4; weak D call: TRBD1 (6 bases). The CDR3 sequence is 17 residues long. Germline V gives CDR1 LNHNV, CDR2 YYDKDF (reference sequence). V lost 4 bases and J 2 bases, leaving 18 bases between the germline ends. The CDR3 nucleotides read TGTGCCACCAGCATTCTAGGTCAGGGGATAACCAAAAACATTCAGTACTTC. Encoded protein: CATSILGQGITKNIQYF.

This clonotype has a count of ten or more. The chain has TRBV13 and TRBJ2-1; 8 bases align to TRBD1. The germline V gene has CDR1 PRHDT and CDR2 FYEKMQ (reference sequence). With 2 bases clipped from V and 8 bases from J, the junction kept 8 bases outside the gene matches. This CDR3 spans 15 amino acids. The CDR3 is CASSLPDRGTYEQFF. The CDR3 coding sequence is TGTGCCAGCAGCTTACCCGACAGGGGTACCTATGAGCAGTTCTTC.

This clonotype was recorded at least ten times. The V gene is TRBV3-1, the J gene TRBJ2-5; D possibly uses TRBD1 or TRBD2 (7 bases each). CDR1 is LGHDT, CDR2 YNNKEL, per germline (reference sequence). CDR3 length: 19 residues. Trimming pared 0 bases from V and 3 bases from J, leaving 23 bases between. CDR3 loop: CASSQEGGLGTTGEETQYF. The CDR3 DNA sequence: TGTGCCAGCAGCCAAGAAGGGGGGCTAGGGACTACAGGGGAAGAGACCCAGTACTTC.

Points on this clonotype: A much larger clone differs by one base, so this may be a read error. CDR3 nucleotides: TGTGCCAGCAGCTTAGGGGGCACTTCCTACGAGCCGTACTTC. Its protein product is CASSLGGTSYEPYF. The rearrangement uses TRBV11-3 and TRBJ2-7; possibly TRBD1 for D (5 bases). Looked up from germline, CDR1 is SGHNT and CDR2 is YENEEA. CDR3 size: 14 residues.

In the case of this clonotype: Germline is not matched at one junction end, which may reflect a read error. The V and J genes are TRBV9 and TRBJ1-1; D gene unclear. Germline V CDR1 and CDR2: SGDLS, YYNGEE. The CDR3 consists of 11 residues. In nucleotides, the CDR3 is TGTGTCAGCAGCGCCGACGGTGAAGCTTTCTTT. Protein product: CVSSADGEAFF.

This clonotype was seen ten or more times. The chain recombines TRBV28 with TRBJ2-3; TRBD2 is a possible D gene (5 bases). The CDR3 extends over 14 amino acids. Trimming removed 7 bases from V and 4 bases from J, with 15 bases in between. Germline V gives CDR1 MDHEN, CDR2 SYDVKM. This CDR3 is CASTDRGKADTQYF. The CDR3, as DNA: TGTGCCAGCACCGATCGAGGGAAGGCAGATACGCAGTATTTT. The whole variable domain, remainder taken from reference TRBV28 and TRBJ2-3, is DVKVTQSSRYLVKRTGEKVFLECVQDMDHENMFWYRQDPGLGLRLIYFSYDVKMKEKGDIPEGYSVSREKKERFSLILESASTNQTSMYLCASTDRGKADTQYFGPGTRLTVL.

This clonotype has at least ten counts. This chain uses TRBV20-1 with TRBJ2-7; 15 positions agree with TRBD2. Germline CDR1 DFQATT, CDR2 SNEGSKA (reference sequence). V gave up 5 bases and J gave up 4 bases; unmatched junction bases: 15. This CDR3 contains 18 residues. Here the CDR3 reads CSAPSGTSGRRGIYEQYF. CDR3 DNA sequence: TGCAGTGCTCCATCCGGGACTAGCGGGAGGCGGGGTATATACGAGCAGTACTTC.

This clonotype was found a few times. The rearrangement uses TRBV2 and TRBJ2-1; weak D call: TRBD1 (5 bases). Germline V gene sequence: CDR1 SNHLY, CDR2 FYNNEI. The V end lost 4 bases, the J end lost 12 bases, and 16 bases lay between the germline ends. This CDR3 is 13 amino acids long. The CDR3 DNA sequence: TGTGCCAGCAGTGGGGCCCGGGCGCAGGGGCAGTTCTTC. This codes for CASSGARAQGQFF.

This clonotype showed up many times. This chain's CDR3 is CASSFGTSGVSYEQYF. Written as DNA, the CDR3 is TGTGCCAGCAGTTTCGGGACTAGCGGGGTCTCCTACGAGCAGTACTTC. The chain has TRBV28 and TRBJ2-7; TRBD2 aligns across 13 bases. V lost 3 bases and J lost 0; bases outside the gene matches: 2. Germline loops: CDR1 MDHEN, CDR2 SYDVKM. This CDR3 spans 16 amino acids.

In its sample, this clonotype was seen many times. This chain connects TRBV19 to TRBJ2-5; 11 bases are shared with TRBD1. The V and J ends lost 10 bases and 0 bases, in that order; junction bases with no gene match: 10. The CDR3 spans 16 residues. Germline values: CDR1 LNHDA, CDR2 SQIVND (reference sequence). For the CDR3, the DNA is TGTGCCACCTCCGGTAGGGACAGGGGGTACCAAGAGACCCAGTACTTC. Translating gives CATSGRDRGYQETQYF.

J is TRBJ2-3 and V is TRBV19; 7 bases are a match to TRBD2. This CDR3 is built from 17 residues. The trim removed 5 bases at V and 3 bases at J, leaving 14 bases unmatched. The V gene's germline CDR1 is LNHDA and CDR2 SQIVND (reference sequence). The CDR3 is CASSPSVLASRTDTQYF. The CDR3, as DNA: TGTGCCAGTAGTCCATCTGTACTAGCGAGCCGTACAGATACGCAGTATTTT.

This clonotype was seen a few times. The V call is TRBV10-3, the J call TRBJ2-2; no clear D gene. V was shortened by 9 bases and J by 5 bases, with 19 bases between the two germline ends. There are 15 residues in the CDR3. Germline CDR1 is ENHRY and CDR2 is SYGVKD. CDR3 amino acids: CAISRNQDLTGELFF. The CDR3 DNA follows: TGTGCCATATCTAGGAACCAGGACCTAACCGGGGAGCTGTTTTTT.

This clonotype was found many times. The J gene is TRBJ2-1, the V gene TRBV28; 7 bases fit TRBD2. V was clipped by 11 bases and J by 1 base; unmatched bases: 5. Germline CDR1 is MDHEN and CDR2 is SYDVKM. The CDR3 has 13 residues. The CDR3 is CALGRGSYNEQFF. Here the CDR3 DNA reads TGTGCCTTAGGGAGGGGTTCCTACAATGAGCAGTTCTTC. The whole variable domain, filled in from reference TRBV28 and TRBJ2-1, reads DVKVTQSSRYLVKRTGEKVFLECVQDMDHENMFWYRQDPGLGLRLIYFSYDVKMKEKGDIPEGYSVSREKKERFSLILESASTNQTSMYLCALGRGSYNEQFFGPGTRLTVL.

This clonotype was observed a handful of times. The CDR3 region is CSAPGGSSYEQYF. CDR3 coding DNA: TGCAGTGCTCCTGGGGGGAGTAGCTACGAGCAGTACTTC. The chain combines TRBV20-1 with TRBJ2-7; weak D call: TRBD2 (6 bases). Trimming removed 5 bases at V and 3 bases at J, with 14 bases between. Germline V gene lookup returns CDR1 DFQATT and CDR2 SNEGSKA (reference sequence). This CDR3 is built from 13 residues.

In its sample, this clonotype was seen many times. This CDR3 reads CASSEMSSYNEQFF. The CDR3 nucleotides are TGTGCCAGCAGTGAGATGAGCTCCTACAATGAGCAGTTCTTC. V gene TRBV3-1 combines with J gene TRBJ2-1, with D unclear. Trimming cost V 6 bases and J 0 bases, with 9 bases left between them. The V gene's germline CDR1 is LGHDT and CDR2 YNNKEL (reference sequence). The CDR3 loop spans 14 amino acids.

This clonotype was seen many times. V usage is TRBV29-1 and J usage is TRBJ2-1, with 7 bases matching TRBD2. V lost 3 bases and J lost 4; bases outside the gene matches: 3. The CDR3 length is 13 residues. CDR1 is SQVTM and CDR2 is ANQGSEA in the germline V gene. The CDR3 nucleotides read TGCAGCGTTGAGGCTAGCGGTTACAATGAGCAGTTCTTC. Its protein is CSVEASGYNEQFF.

The chain recombines TRBV30 with TRBJ1-1; D remains unclear. Germline V gene sequence: CDR1 GTSNPN, CDR2 SVGIG (reference sequence). The CDR3 has 12 residues. The V end was cut by 3 bases, the J end by 5 bases, with 10 bases between. CDR3 loop: CAWSGSRTEAFF. CDR3 sequence (DNA): TGTGCCTGGAGCGGATCTAGGACTGAAGCTTTCTTT.

This clonotype was seen at least ten times. The chain has TRBV2 and TRBJ1-1; TRBD1 agrees at 8 bases. CDR3 length: 14 residues. Trimming removed 4 bases from V and 2 bases from J; junction bases left unmatched: 3. CDR1 is SNHLY, CDR2 FYNNEI, per germline. CDR3 region: CASSGDRRNTEAFF. The DNA for the CDR3 is TGTGCCAGCAGTGGGGACAGGAGAAACACTGAAGCTTTCTTT.

The table lists this clonotype with many counts. The chain has TRBV11-2 and TRBJ1-2; 8 bases map to TRBD1. From germline, CDR1 is SGHAT and CDR2 FQNNGV. With V trimmed by 5 bases and J by 4 bases, 3 bases remained unmatched. This CDR3 spans 13 amino acids. The CDR3 region is CASSDRGVYGYTF. The CDR3 region has the DNA TGTGCCAGCAGCGACAGGGGAGTCTATGGCTACACCTTC.

The sample holds a few counts of this clonotype. The V and J genes are TRBV24-1 and TRBJ2-1; 12 bases are a match to TRBD1. The ends lost 4 bases at V and 6 bases at J; junction bases unmatched: 6. CDR1 is KGHDR and CDR2 is SFDVKD in the germline V gene. The CDR3 has 16 residues. Written as DNA, the CDR3 is TGTGCCACCAGTGACCCGGGACAGGGGGCCGTCAATGAGCAGTTCTTC. Amino acid sequence: CATSDPGQGAVNEQFF.